Presented here are 20 T cell receptor beta chains from one specimen sequenced in a study of siplizumab effects on memory and regulatory T cells. Measured with immunoSEQ multiplex PCR; TCRdb has only the in-frame clones, and not every one. The sample lists tens of thousands of clones; over 85% were seen once. Sequencing was performed on CD8+ T cells sorted from blood. The receptors derive from a human donor in good health.

The rearrangement uses TRBV18 and TRBJ2-5; 9 nucleotides match TRBD1. The V gene's germline CDR1 is KGHSH and CDR2 LQKENI. This CDR3 region has 16 residues. Losses at the gene ends were 3 bases for V and 0 bases for J; bases not matched to a gene: 5. CDR3 DNA: TGTGCCAGCTCACCTCGGACAGGGGTCCACCAAGAGACCCAGTACTTC. Translation: CASSPRTGVHQETQYF.

The CDR3 nucleotides read TGTGCCATCGACGGGGGCGATGAGCAGTTCTTC. Protein sequence: CAIDGGDEQFF. The J gene is TRBJ2-1, the V gene TRBV5-5; D may correspond to TRBD1 or TRBD2 (6 bases each). Trimming stripped 9 bases from V and 8 bases from J, with 12 bases between. In germline, CDR1 is SGHKS, CDR2 YYEKEE (reference sequence). The CDR3 loop spans 11 amino acids.

J is TRBJ2-7 and V is TRBV5-1, with 11 bases matching TRBD1. The V gene's germline CDR1 is SGHRS and CDR2 YFSETQ. The CDR3 length is 15 residues. Trimming took 1 base from V and 4 from J; bases not matched to a gene: 4. The CDR3 DNA reads as TGCGCCAGCAGCTTGATCGGGACAGGGGGTTACGAGCAGTACTTC. Its protein product is CASSLIGTGGYEQYF. The complete variable domain, with remaining parts taken from reference TRBV5-1 and TRBJ2-7, reads KAGVTQTPRYLIKTRGQQVTLSCSPISGHRSVSWYQQTPGQGLQFLFEYFSETQRNKGNFPGRFSGRQFSNSRSEMNVSTLELGDSALYLCASSLIGTGGYEQYFGPGTRLTVT.

The J gene is TRBJ2-1, the V gene TRBV5-6; D is unresolved. CDR1 and CDR2 (germline): SGHDT, YYEEEE. V shed 0 bases and J shed 7 bases, with 5 bases lying between them. The CDR3 is made up of 12 amino acids. CDR3 bases: TGTGCCAGCAGCTTGGGTTTGAATGAGCAGTTCTTC. Translation gives CASSLGLNEQFF.

The genes are TRBV5-1 and TRBJ2-1; 7 bases line up with TRBD1. The CDR3 has 17 amino acids. The germline V gene has CDR1 SGHRS and CDR2 YFSETQ. After removal of 4 bases from V and 0 bases from J, the junction contained 10 bases not matched to a gene. This CDR3 reads CASSLSEQGSSYNEQFF. The CDR3 bases are TGCGCCAGCAGCCTATCAGAACAGGGGAGCTCCTACAATGAGCAGTTCTTC.

V gene TRBV28 combines with J gene TRBJ2-7; 7 bases are shared with TRBD1. This CDR3 contains 13 residues. J lost 5 bases, V lost 6 bases, and 7 bases had no gene match. Per germline, CDR1 MDHEN and CDR2 SYDVKM. CDR3 protein: CASSDREFDEQYF. The CDR3 bases are TGTGCCAGCAGCGACAGGGAATTCGACGAGCAGTACTTC.

The chain couples TRBV19 to TRBJ2-3; 9 bases agree with TRBD2. This CDR3 is built from 15 residues. Germline V gene sequence: CDR1 LNHDA, CDR2 SQIVND (reference sequence). The V and J ends lost 4 bases and 0 bases, in that order; junction bases with no gene match: 2. The chain's CDR3 is CASSTSGISTDTQYF. The CDR3 DNA is TGTGCCAGTAGTACTAGCGGGATCAGCACAGATACGCAGTATTTT.

The chain combines TRBV28 with TRBJ2-2; D is perhaps TRBD1 (5 bases). V was pared by 3 bases and J by 2 bases, with 22 bases between. Germline V CDR1 and CDR2: MDHEN, SYDVKM. The CDR3 has 19 residues. CDR3: CASSFNPKQVRANTGELFF. The CDR3 bases are TGTGCCAGCAGTTTTAACCCAAAACAGGTCCGGGCTAACACCGGGGAGCTGTTTTTT.

The chain joins TRBV5-1 to TRBJ1-5, with D possibly TRBD1 on 5 matching bases. The CDR3 runs to 13 residues. V lost 4 bases and J 7 bases, leaving 12 bases between the germline ends. Germline V gives CDR1 SGHRS, CDR2 YFSETQ. CDR3 in DNA: TGCGCCAGCAGCCCTGGGGGTTTCCAGCCCCAGCATTTT. Its protein is CASSPGGFQPQHF.

The chain is built from TRBV4-1 and TRBJ2-7; 12 bases align to TRBD2. Per the germline V gene, CDR1 is MGHRA and CDR2 is YSYEKL. Losses at the gene ends were 2 bases for V and 4 bases for J; bases not matched to a gene: 3. The CDR3 has 15 residues. The CDR3 region is CASSQTGTSGYEQYF. In DNA, the CDR3 is TGCGCCAGCAGCCAAACCGGGACTAGCGGGTACGAGCAGTACTTC.

The rearrangement uses TRBV27 and TRBJ2-7; D uncertain. Germline V gives CDR1 MNHEY, CDR2 SMNVEV (reference sequence). V lost 2 bases, J lost 1 base, and 9 bases lay in between. The CDR3 consists of 14 residues. CDR3 bases: TGTGCCAGCAGTTTAGGGGTGGGTTCCTACGAGCAGTACTTC. It codes for CASSLGVGSYEQYF.

The chain recombines TRBV9 with TRBJ2-1; 14 nucleotides line up with TRBD2. The ends lost 0 bases at V and 1 base at J; junction bases unmatched: 18. Germline V gene lookup returns CDR1 SGDLS and CDR2 YYNGEE. The CDR3 consists of 23 residues. Here the CDR3 DNA reads TGTGCCAGCAGCGTAGGGCGGCTGGGACTAGCGGGAGACGGGTCGGATTCCTACAATGAGCAGTTCTTC. Translated, it gives CASSVGRLGLAGDGSDSYNEQFF.

This sequence joins TRBV6-1 and TRBJ2-3; either TRBD1 or TRBD2 may fit D (7 bases each). Germline lookup yields CDR1 MNHNS and CDR2 SASEGT. The V end lost 2 bases, the J end lost 4 bases, and 13 bases lay between the germline ends. CDR3 length equals 15 residues. The CDR3 region is CASSETAGGADTQYF. The CDR3, as DNA: TGTGCCAGCAGTGAAACGGCAGGGGGGGCAGATACGCAGTATTTT.

CDR3 in amino acids: CASDTGEDYGYTF. Here the CDR3 DNA reads TGTGCCAGCGACACAGGGGAGGACTATGGCTACACCTTC. The chain links TRBV2 to TRBJ1-2; 7 nucleotides match TRBD1. J was trimmed by 3 bases and V by 8 bases; bases with no gene match: 6. The CDR3 is 13 residues long. Per the germline V gene, CDR1 is SNHLY and CDR2 is FYNNEI.

The chain couples TRBV29-1 to TRBJ2-1; D unclear. This CDR3 contains 18 residues. CDR1 and CDR2 (germline): SQVTM, ANQGSEA. V lost 8 bases and J lost 0, with 26 bases in between. The CDR3 DNA reads as TGCAGCTTCCTCTGGACCGATTCTAGAGGTCACTCCTACAATGAGCAGTTCTTC. Protein sequence: CSFLWTDSRGHSYNEQFF.

In this sample, this clone turned up once. Within the sample, other DNA sequences also encode this same CDR3. The chain links TRBV28 to TRBJ1-5, with 9 bases that match TRBD1. The CDR3 is made up of 15 amino acids. Germline CDR1 and CDR2: MDHEN and SYDVKM. J lost 6 bases, V lost 2 bases, and 5 bases had no gene match. The CDR3 here is CASSLGQGFRQPQHF. The CDR3 DNA reads as TGTGCCAGCAGTTTAGGACAGGGGTTTCGTCAGCCCCAGCATTTT.

This sequence joins TRBV12-2 and TRBJ2-3; the table's D call, TRBD2, has no DNA check behind it. TRBV12-2 is a pseudogene locus. The CDR3 extends over 16 amino acids. CDR3 amino acids: CASRLVSSLPTDTQYF. DNA for the CDR3: TGTGCAAGTCGCTTAGTTTCTAGCCTCCCCACAGATACGCAGTATTTT.

DNA for the CDR3: TGTGCCAGCAGCATACGTAGCAACGACGACAGGGGCGCTGAAGCTTTCTTT. Translated: CASSIRSNDDRGAEAFF. This chain links TRBV13 with TRBJ1-1; 8 nucleotides match TRBD1. V lost 5 bases, J lost 6 bases, and 17 bases stayed unmatched. CDR3 length equals 17 residues. Germline CDR1 and CDR2: PRHDT and FYEKMQ (reference sequence).

J is TRBJ2-7 and V is TRBV4-1; D is uncertain. The V and J ends lost 1 base and 6 bases respectively, with 7 bases between them. Germline V gives CDR1 MGHRA, CDR2 YSYEKL. The CDR3 has 12 residues. Here the CDR3 reads CASSQVGVEQYF. CDR3 DNA sequence: TGCGCCAGCAGCCAAGTTGGGGTCGAGCAGTACTTC.

This clone is a singleton in its sample. The chain is built from TRBV29-1 and TRBJ2-7; possibly TRBD2 for D (6 bases). V lost 6 bases to trimming and J lost 3 bases, with 15 bases between them. Germline V lookup: CDR1 SQVTM, CDR2 ANQGSEA. The CDR3 covers 13 residues. CDR3 amino acids: CSVAGLRLYEQYF. The CDR3 nucleotides read TGCAGCGTGGCGGGACTTAGGCTCTACGAGCAGTACTTC.